A single sample is the source of the 5 T cell receptor beta chains below, sequenced in a study of blood T cell repertoires in COVID-19. Sequencing used immunoSEQ multiplex PCR; TCRdb keeps in-frame clones, though not all of them. The sample records 130,000 to 150,000 clones, 87% being singletons. The source material was peripheral blood. Receptor source: a woman in her forties or fifties with acute or convalescent COVID-19.

The V and J genes are TRBV7-3 and TRBJ1-5, with D possibly TRBD1 on 6 matching bases. V was clipped by 4 bases and J by 7 bases, with 38 bases between them. Germline V gives CDR1 SGHTA, CDR2 FQGTGA. The CDR3 totals 22 residues. The CDR3 region has the DNA TGTGCCAGCAGCTCACTGGACTTACCCAACCGACAGGTCGAGAATAACGGGCAGCCCCAGCATTTT. Translated, it gives CASSSLDLPNRQVENNGQPQHF.

The chain uses TRBV5-1 and TRBJ2-5; 9 bases line up with TRBD1. Germline V CDR1 and CDR2: SGHRS, YFSETQ. The CDR3 has 16 residues. Germline trimming cut 3 bases from V and 2 bases from J; bases unmatched to any gene: 8. The CDR3 here is CASSWRRGQGQETQYF. The CDR3 DNA reads TGCGCCAGCAGCTGGCGCCGAGGACAGGGGCAAGAGACCCAGTACTTC. The entire variable domain, with the rest obtained from reference TRBV5-1 and TRBJ2-5, is as follows: KAGVTQTPRYLIKTRGQQVTLSCSPISGHRSVSWYQQTPGQGLQFLFEYFSETQRNKGNFPGRFSGRQFSNSRSEMNVSTLELGDSALYLCASSWRRGQGQETQYFGPGTRLLVL.

V and J are TRBV10-3 and TRBJ2-1; 8 nucleotides line up with TRBD1. CDR1 is ENHRY, CDR2 SYGVKD, per germline. V lost 4 bases and J lost 6; bases outside the gene matches: 8. The CDR3 loop spans 15 amino acids. In nucleotides, the CDR3 is TGTGCCATCAGTGGGGACCGGGACAGGATCAATGAGCAGTTCTTC. This encodes CAISGDRDRINEQFF.

The chain is built from TRBV7-3 and TRBJ2-7; 9 bases align to TRBD1. The CDR3 is 15 amino acids. Germline loops: CDR1 SGHTA, CDR2 FQGTGA. Trimming cost V 5 bases and J 3 bases; bases outside gene matches: 8. As DNA, the CDR3 is TGTGCCAGCAGCCCCTCGACAGGGGGGATCTACGAGCAGTACTTC. Protein sequence: CASSPSTGGIYEQYF.

The CDR3 reads CASRTGKNYGYTF. The CDR3 nucleotides are TGTGCCAGCAGAACAGGGAAAAACTATGGCTACACCTTC. This chain joins TRBV5-4 and TRBJ1-2; D is possibly TRBD1 (6 bases). Trimming removed 5 bases at V and 2 bases at J, with 10 bases between. CDR3 length: 13 residues. Per the germline V gene, CDR1 is SGHNT and CDR2 is YYREEE (reference sequence).